This is a list of T cell receptor beta chains from one sample in a study of blood T cells in healthy people across ages. TCRdb re-derived calls from the 5' RACE reads in MiXCR, one entry per CDR3 protein. The profile shows 500,000 to 700,000 distinct CDR3 sequences, less than 35% of them singletons. The sequencing input was blood. These receptors were taken from a woman over 75 in good health. CDR3s include the opening cysteine and the closing phenylalanine or tryptophan. The order of the fields is J gene, clone size, V gene, D gene, CDR3 protein, CDR3 DNA. D genes are given only for firm matches. Size tells how often a clone was seen (once, few, many) or the class of an expanded clone, and some rows leave it out.

J: TRBJ2-1
size: many
V: TRBV12-3/TRBV12-4
D: NA
CDR3: CASTSPELAGNEQFF
DNA: TGTGCCAGCACCTCTCCCGAGCTAGCCGGCAATGAGCAGTTCTTC

J: TRBJ1-2
size: NA
V: TRBV30
D: TRBD1
CDR3: CAWPDRGYYGYTF
DNA: TGTGCCTGGCCGGACAGGGGGTACTATGGCTACACCTTC

J: TRBJ1-2
size: many
V: TRBV28
D: TRBD1
CDR3: CASSDRGYYGYTF
DNA: TGTGCCAGCAGTGACAGGGGATACTATGGCTACACCTTC

J: TRBJ1-2
size: NA
V: TRBV30
D: TRBD1
CDR3: CAWSEDKGGLYNYGYTF
DNA: TGTGCCTGGAGTGAAGATAAAGGGGGCTTATATAACTATGGCTACACCTTC

J: TRBJ2-1
size: many
V: TRBV18
D: TRBD2
CDR3: CASSSLLADYNEQFF
DNA: TGTGCCAGCTCGTCCCTACTAGCGGATTACAATGAGCAGTTCTTC

J: TRBJ2-1
size: NA
V: TRBV5-1
D: NA
CDR3: CASNRAWDEQFF
DNA: TGCGCCAGCAATAGGGCTTGGGATGAGCAGTTCTTC

J: TRBJ1-6
size: many
V: TRBV28
D: NA
CDR3: CASSTGRGSRNSPLHF
DNA: TGTGCCAGCTCAACAGGCAGGGGCTCCCGTAATTCACCCCTCCACTTT

J: TRBJ2-2
size: NA
V: TRBV9
D: NA
CDR3: CASSVTGDNTGELFF
DNA: TGTGCCAGCAGCGTAACCGGGGATAACACCGGGGAGCTGTTTTTT

J: TRBJ1-5
size: NA
V: TRBV9
D: NA
CDR3: CASSVVARDTSNQPQHF
DNA: TGTGCCAGCAGCGTAGTTGCCCGGGACACTAGCAATCAGCCCCAGCATTTT

J: TRBJ2-1
size: few
V: TRBV24-1
D: TRBD1
CDR3: CATSDSGTGGYEQFF
DNA: TGTGCCACCAGTGATTCCGGGACAGGGGGTTATGAGCAGTTCTTC

J: TRBJ1-1
size: many
V: TRBV5-1
D: NA
CDR3: CASSLAVGRDTEAFF
DNA: TGCGCCAGCAGCTTGGCCGTGGGTAGGGACACTGAAGCTTTCTTT

J: TRBJ1-5
size: NA
V: TRBV7-2
D: TRBD1
CDR3: CASSSRQGGVGNQPQHF
DNA: TGTGCCAGCAGCTCAAGACAGGGCGGTGTGGGGAATCAGCCCCAGCATTTT

J: TRBJ1-2
size: few
V: TRBV6-6
D: TRBD1
CDR3: CASSPYRDSGRGYTF
DNA: TGTGCCAGCAGCCCCTACCGGGACAGCGGTCGTGGCTACACCTTC

J: TRBJ2-2
size: few
V: TRBV7-8
D: TRBD1
CDR3: CASVKGGTNTGELFF
DNA: TGTGCCAGCGTAAAAGGGGGCACGAACACCGGGGAGCTGTTTTTT

J: TRBJ2-7
size: many
V: TRBV28
D: TRBD1
CDR3: CASRRDRGNEQYF
DNA: TGTGCCAGCAGGCGGGACAGGGGCAACGAGCAGTACTTC

J: TRBJ2-1
size: few
V: TRBV5-1
D: NA
CDR3: CASSLAGSETNEQFF
DNA: TGCGCCAGCAGCTTGGCGGGGTCTGAAACTAATGAGCAGTTCTTC

J: TRBJ2-5
size: NA
V: TRBV5-1
D: TRBD1
CDR3: CASTLTGTGNEQYF
DNA: TGCGCCAGCACCCTGACAGGGACGGGTAATGAGCAGTACTTC

J: TRBJ1-1
size: few
V: TRBV11-2
D: NA
CDR3: CASSPRLGLGTEAFF
DNA: TGTGCCAGCAGCCCCCGGTTGGGGTTAGGGACTGAAGCTTTCTTT

J: TRBJ1-2
size: NA
V: TRBV14
D: NA
CDR3: CASSQLPGLIGYTF
DNA: TGTGCCAGCAGCCAATTACCGGGATTAATTGGCTACACCTTC

J: TRBJ2-1
size: NA
V: TRBV4-1
D: TRBD2
CDR3: CASSQGLAGGDSYNEQFF
DNA: TGCGCCAGCAGCCAAGGACTAGCGGGAGGGGATTCCTACAATGAGCAGTTCTTC

J: TRBJ2-5
size: NA
V: TRBV20-1
D: TRBD2
CDR3: CRAGGALGETQYF
DNA: TGCAGGGCCGGGGGGGCGCTGGGAGAGACCCAGTACTTC

J: TRBJ2-3
size: many
V: TRBV25-1
D: TRBD2
CDR3: CASSDSSGRGDTQYF
DNA: TGTGCCAGCAGTGATAGCTCGGGGAGGGGTGATACGCAGTATTTT

J: TRBJ1-2
size: NA
V: TRBV9
D: NA
CDR3: CASSNGGEEGYTF
DNA: TGTGCCAGCAGTAATGGAGGGGAGGAAGGCTACACCTTC

J: TRBJ2-5
size: many
V: TRBV20-1
D: NA
CDR3: CSATGPETQYF
DNA: TGCAGTGCAACGGGCCCGGAGACCCAGTACTTC

J: TRBJ2-3
size: NA
V: TRBV12-3/TRBV12-4
D: TRBD2
CDR3: CASSPGLAKKADAQYF
DNA: TGTGCCAGCAGCCCTGGACTAGCGAAGAAAGCAGATGCGCAGTATTTT

J: TRBJ2-7
size: many
V: TRBV5-1
D: NA
CDR3: CASSLSGGTSPYEQYF
DNA: TGCGCCAGCAGCTTAAGCGGTGGGACGTCCCCCTACGAGCAGTACTTC

J: TRBJ2-4
size: many
V: TRBV3-1
D: NA
CDR3: CASSQDPRTENIQYF
DNA: TGTGCCAGCAGCCAAGATCCCAGGACAGAAAACATTCAGTACTTC

J: TRBJ1-2
size: many
V: TRBV4-1
D: NA
CDR3: CASSQPPGTNYGYTF
DNA: TGCGCCAGCAGCCAACCCCCCGGGACTAACTATGGCTACACCTTC

J: TRBJ2-1
size: many
V: TRBV5-1
D: TRBD2
CDR3: CASSSRLAGGDEQFF
DNA: TGCGCCAGCAGCTCAAGACTAGCCGGAGGGGATGAGCAGTTCTTC

J: TRBJ2-2
size: NA
V: TRBV7-9
D: NA
CDR3: CASSSGRRTGELFF
DNA: TGTGCCAGCAGCTCCGGACGGAGAACCGGGGAGCTGTTTTTT

J: TRBJ2-7
size: NA
V: TRBV15
D: TRBD2
CDR3: CATSRDFGRGGYEQYF
DNA: TGTGCCACCAGCAGAGATTTTGGACGGGGGGGATACGAGCAGTACTTC

J: TRBJ1-1
size: many
V: TRBV12-3/TRBV12-4
D: NA
CDR3: CASSLRGHTEAFF
DNA: TGTGCCAGCAGTCTAAGGGGACACACTGAAGCTTTCTTT

J: TRBJ2-3
size: many
V: TRBV24-1
D: TRBD2
CDR3: CATSDPTSGGLDTQYF
DNA: TGTGCCACCAGTGACCCTACTAGCGGGGGGTTAGATACGCAGTATTTT

J: TRBJ1-5
size: NA
V: TRBV6-6
D: NA
CDR3: CASSEMTGKRNQPQHF
DNA: TGTGCCAGCAGTGAGATGACAGGAAAAAGGAATCAGCCCCAGCATTTT

J: TRBJ2-1
size: many
V: TRBV6-5
D: NA
CDR3: CASSSQASVGGGFSDEQFF
DNA: TGTGCCAGCAGTTCCCAGGCGTCGGTAGGGGGTGGATTTTCGGATGAGCAGTTCTTC

J: TRBJ2-5
size: many
V: TRBV6-2/TRBV6-3
D: NA
CDR3: CASIRGTAGETQYF
DNA: TGTGCCAGCATCCGAGGGACGGCGGGAGAGACCCAGTACTTC

J: TRBJ2-5
size: NA
V: TRBV20-1
D: NA
CDR3: CRATRGRETQYF
DNA: TGCAGGGCCACCAGGGGGAGGGAGACCCAGTACTTC

J: TRBJ2-1
size: many
V: TRBV12-3/TRBV12-4
D: TRBD2
CDR3: CASIRSGGAGNEQFF
DNA: TGTGCCAGCATACGGAGCGGGGGGGCTGGAAATGAGCAGTTCTTC

J: TRBJ2-1
size: many
V: TRBV6-6
D: NA
CDR3: CASTLTGRPSYNEQFF
DNA: TGTGCCAGCACCTTGACGGGGCGCCCCTCCTACAATGAGCAGTTCTTC

J: TRBJ1-1
size: many
V: TRBV5-1
D: NA
CDR3: CASSPGSVLGNTEAFF
DNA: TGCGCCAGCAGCCCTGGTAGTGTCCTCGGGAACACTGAAGCTTTCTTT

J: TRBJ2-3
size: NA
V: TRBV15
D: NA
CDR3: CATSLGSFTDTQYF
DNA: TGTGCCACCAGCCTGGGGTCCTTCACAGATACGCAGTATTTT

J: TRBJ2-1
size: many
V: TRBV12-5
D: NA
CDR3: CASGLVGGGEQFF
DNA: TGTGCTAGTGGTTTGGTAGGGGGGGGTGAGCAGTTCTTC

J: TRBJ1-4
size: NA
V: TRBV20-1
D: NA
CDR3: CSVQGDIGEQLFF
DNA: TGCAGTGTTCAGGGAGATATAGGTGAACAACTGTTTTTT

J: TRBJ2-1
size: many
V: TRBV7-3
D: TRBD2
CDR3: CASSPGLGFRYEQFF
DNA: TGTGCCAGCAGCCCGGGACTAGGGTTCCGTTATGAGCAGTTCTTC

J: TRBJ2-4
size: many
V: TRBV20-1
D: TRBD1
CDR3: CSAREKTGGAKNIQYF
DNA: TGCAGTGCTAGAGAGAAAACAGGGGGGGCCAAAAACATTCAGTACTTC

J: TRBJ2-2
size: NA
V: TRBV5-1
D: NA
CDR3: CASSRDLSTGELFF
DNA: TGCGCCAGCAGCCGGGACCTCTCCACCGGGGAGCTGTTTTTT

J: TRBJ2-5
size: few
V: TRBV29-1
D: NA
CDR3: CSVEGGARETQYF
DNA: TGCAGCGTTGAAGGAGGGGCGCGGGAGACCCAGTACTTC

J: TRBJ2-7
size: NA
V: TRBV7-9
D: NA
CDR3: CASSSLPRGGLSSYNEQYF
DNA: TGTGCCAGCAGCTCCCTCCCCAGGGGTGGGTTGAGCTCCTACAATGAGCAGTACTTC

J: TRBJ2-1
size: NA
V: TRBV20-1
D: NA
CDR3: CSARVLAGRGWYNEQFF
DNA: TGCAGTGCTAGAGTGTTAGCGGGCAGGGGGTGGTACAATGAGCAGTTCTTC

J: TRBJ1-2
size: NA
V: TRBV15
D: NA
CDR3: CATSRDLQGRGGYTF
DNA: TGTGCCACCAGCAGAGATCTCCAGGGGAGAGGGGGCTACACCTTC

J: TRBJ1-2
size: NA
V: TRBV6-6
D: NA
CDR3: CASSRGSGNYGYTF
DNA: TGTGCCAGCAGTCGAGGGTCAGGGAACTATGGCTACACCTTC

J: TRBJ2-1
size: once
V: TRBV6-1
D: NA
CDR3: CASSGIPGGGSVGIEQFF
DNA: TGTGCCAGCAGCGGGATACCGGGGGGCGGGAGTGTCGGCATTGAGCAGTTCTTC

J: TRBJ2-3
size: many
V: TRBV9
D: TRBD2
CDR3: CASSPLGGTTDTQYF
DNA: TGTGCCAGCAGCCCTCTCGGGGGGACCACAGATACGCAGTATTTT

J: TRBJ2-2
size: NA
V: TRBV6-2/TRBV6-3
D: TRBD1
CDR3: CASSTRTGGFTGELFF
DNA: TGTGCCAGCAGTACCAGGACAGGGGGCTTTACCGGGGAGCTGTTTTTT

J: TRBJ2-3
size: many
V: TRBV5-1
D: NA
CDR3: CASSSPRRGAATDTQYF
DNA: TGCGCCAGCAGCAGCCCTCGGAGGGGGGCCGCCACAGATACGCAGTATTTT

J: TRBJ1-1
size: NA
V: TRBV6-2/TRBV6-3
D: TRBD1
CDR3: CASRDRGWTEAFF
DNA: TGTGCCAGCAGGGACAGGGGTTGGACTGAAGCTTTCTTT

J: TRBJ2-7
size: many
V: TRBV3-1
D: TRBD2
CDR3: CASSQVPGGSYEQYF
DNA: TGTGCCAGCAGCCAAGTCCCGGGGGGATCCTACGAGCAGTACTTC

J: TRBJ2-1
size: many
V: TRBV5-1
D: NA
CDR3: CASSLEGRGYNEQFF
DNA: TGCGCCAGCAGCTTGGAAGGTAGAGGCTACAATGAGCAGTTCTTC

J: TRBJ2-7
size: NA
V: TRBV7-9
D: NA
CDR3: CASSLLAEPYEQYF
DNA: TGTGCCAGCAGCTTACTGGCAGAGCCTTACGAGCAGTACTTC